This T cell receptor beta chain was profiled in a study of blood T cell repertoires in COVID-19. Study-level background: Sites across the United States, Italy and Spain contributed samples from acute and convalescent COVID-19.

The CDR3 runs 16 residues. V was cut by 2 bases and J by 4 bases, with 14 bases left in between. Germline CDR1 KGHSY, CDR2 FQNENV. Repertoires were generated with immunoSEQ multiplex PCR, while TCRdb's copy carries only in-frame clones and drops some. Of nearly 200,000 clones detected, roughly 90% appear once; the ten largest clones hold 5% to 7.5%. The receptor was isolated from a woman aged 40 to 49 who had recovered from COVID-19. The sequenced sample consisted of peripheral blood. This rearrangement joins TRBV16 to TRBJ2-2; a possible D gene is TRBD1 (5 bases). The CDR3 reads CASSQAAGRSTGELFF. The CDR3, as DNA: TGTGCCAGCAGCCAAGCCGCAGGGCGGAGCACCGGGGAGCTGTTTTTT.